These T cell receptor beta chains were read from a single sample in a study of cytomegalovirus exposure and HLA in healthy donors. The table came from immunoSEQ multiplex PCR; TCRdb's copy has only in-frame clones and leaves some out. The sample has 190,000 or so clones; 80% are singletons. Sequenced material: PBMCs. The receptors come from a boy aged 5-17 years in good health and CMV-seronegative. Each CDR3 is given with its conserved first and last residue. D genes are given only for firm matches. Clone size is given for some rows only: seen once, a few or many times, or a class if the clone is expanded.

J: TRBJ2-7; size: -; D: TRBD1; V: TRBV11-3; DNA: TGTGCCAGCAGCTTAGGGACAGGGGGAGACTACGAGCAGTACTTC; CDR3: CASSLGTGGDYEQYF
J: TRBJ1-2; size: -; D: -; V: TRBV19; DNA: TGTGCCAGCAAAGACCGGGACAATATTAACTATGGCTACACCTTC; CDR3: CASKDRDNINYGYTF
J: TRBJ2-5; size: -; D: -; V: TRBV11-3; DNA: TGTGCCAGCAGCTTAGGACGCCGGGGAGAGACCCAGTACTTC; CDR3: CASSLGRRGETQYF
J: TRBJ1-2; size: -; D: -; V: TRBV7-2; DNA: TGTGCCAGCAGCTTAGAACCGGCGGGCTATGGCTACACCTTC; CDR3: CASSLEPAGYGYTF
J: TRBJ2-7; size: -; D: TRBD2; V: TRBV11-2; DNA: TGTGCCAGCAGCTACGGGCGAGCGGGAGTTAAGTACGAGCAGTACTTC; CDR3: CASSYGRAGVKYEQYF
J: TRBJ1-2; size: -; D: TRBD1; V: TRBV6-6; DNA: TGTGCCAGCAGTCAGGGACAGGGGGGGGTGGGCTACACCTTC; CDR3: CASSQGQGGVGYTF
J: TRBJ2-1; size: -; D: -; V: TRBV6-5; DNA: TGTGCCAGCAGTTACGGGCGAGAGCAGTTCTTC; CDR3: CASSYGREQFF
J: TRBJ1-6; size: -; D: -; V: TRBV30; DNA: TGTGCCTGGAGCCCAAATTCACCCCTCCACTTT; CDR3: CAWSPNSPLHF
J: TRBJ2-2; size: once; D: -; V: TRBV9; DNA: TGTGCCAGCAGCGTAGTCGAGGGTGCGGCCGGGGAGCTGTTTTTT; CDR3: CASSVVEGAAGELFF
J: TRBJ1-5; size: few; D: TRBD1; V: TRBV7-9; DNA: TGTGCCAGCAGCTTAGAAGGCAGGGGGAGCAATCAGCCCCAGCATTTT; CDR3: CASSLEGRGSNQPQHF
J: TRBJ2-5; size: -; D: TRBD2; V: TRBV30; DNA: TGTGCCTGGAGTAGACGCAGAAGTCCGGGACTAGGGGGTGAGACCCAGTACTTC; CDR3: CAWSRRRSPGLGGETQYF